The sequence of this T cell receptor (beta chain) was determined in a study of blood T cell repertoires in COVID-19 (dated by TCRdb to 2020 to 2022). A note on the overall study: Collaborator samples came from the United States, Italy and Spain and covered acute and convalescent phases of COVID-19. The dataset comprised deeply sampled blood TCRbeta repertoires from subjects exposed to, actively infected with, or recovered from COVID-19. The sample metadata nearly always contained a de-identified subject ID, COVID-19 status, age in years and sex. Where available, HLA class I and class II types were taken from metadata supplied by the sample provider and were not determined by assay-based typing. The prospective study material was composed of cDNA or gDNA derived from T cells, B-cell-depleted T cells, or PBMCs. The samples were drawn from the first 160 participants of the ongoing ImmuneRACE study and from over a thousand subjects provided by 6 global collaborators. The repertoires were released in a freely available public database meant as a resource for research on the immune response to SARS-CoV-2. Study-level results and caveats: The quantity of clinical and demographic metadata differed by source and by participant and was supplied without curation.

TCRbeta CDR3 regions were amplified from genomic DNA by means of the immunoSEQ Assay, a bias-controlled multiplex PCR. Per the original workflow: The number of nucleated cells in each sample was estimated by amplification of reference gene primers within the assay. To quantify the absolute abundance of each unique TCRbeta CDR3 rearrangement, sequence reads were collapsed and filtered. For each sample, productive Simpson clonality was calculated by taking the square root of Simpson's diversity index across productive rearrangements. Drawn from immuneACCESS, this table holds only the in-frame rearrangements with V and J called that TCRdb kept. Clones are partly lost; checked studies trace under half to an unresolved V gene and leave the rest unexplained. V and J calls and clone size are copied from that table; D and trimming were computed from the DNA. The sample yields approximately 84,000 clones; less than 85% were counted once. The ten largest clones capture over 10% of the sample.

With respect to this clone: It lacks a known antigen. No clone much larger than this one lies a single base away; base qualities are absent.

The collaborating institutions used their own protocols to collect whole blood in K2EDTA tubes. For TCRbeta analysis, collaborators shipped samples as frozen whole blood, isolated PBMCs, or DNA extracted from either of those sample types. The sequence derives from a human donor in a cohort sampled during active COVID-19. The material sequenced was peripheral blood.

CDR3 loop: CASSVGISGSKETQYF. The base sequence is TGTGCCAGCAGCGTAGGGATTAGCGGGAGTAAAGAGACCCAGTACTTC. The chain was built from TRBV9 and TRBJ2-5, and 9 junction bases match TRBD2. Relative to germline, V is missing 0 bases and J is missing 3 bases, with 6 bases of the junction outside any gene match. Reading from cysteine to phenylalanine, the CDR3 counts 16 amino acids. The kept DNA is CDR3 alone, 48 bases in frame from the first base. The germline V gene sets CDR1 to SGDLS and CDR2 to YYNGEE. The entire variable domain, with the stretches around the CDR3 drawn from the reference TRBV9 and TRBJ2-5 proteins, is DSGVTQTPKHLITATGQRVTLRCSPRSGDLSVYWYQQSLDQGLQFLIQYYNGEERAKGNILERFSAQQFPDLHSELNLSSLELGDSALYFCASSVGISGSKETQYFGPGTRLLVL.